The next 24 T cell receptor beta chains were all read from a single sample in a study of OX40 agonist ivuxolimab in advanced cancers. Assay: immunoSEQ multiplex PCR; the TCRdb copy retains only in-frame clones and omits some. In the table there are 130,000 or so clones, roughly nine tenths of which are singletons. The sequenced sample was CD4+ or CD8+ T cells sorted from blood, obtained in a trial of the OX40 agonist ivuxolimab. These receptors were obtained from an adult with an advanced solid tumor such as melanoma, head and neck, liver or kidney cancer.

In nucleotides, the CDR3 is TGTGCCTGGAGTGTAAGAGGGGGAAATTCACCCCTCCACTTT. As protein: CAWSVRGGNSPLHF. V and J are TRBV30 and TRBJ1-6; D may be TRBD1 (6 bases). Germline V lookup: CDR1 GTSNPN, CDR2 SVGIG (reference sequence). This CDR3 is built from 14 residues. V was shortened by 0 bases and J by 7 bases, with 10 bases between the two germline ends.

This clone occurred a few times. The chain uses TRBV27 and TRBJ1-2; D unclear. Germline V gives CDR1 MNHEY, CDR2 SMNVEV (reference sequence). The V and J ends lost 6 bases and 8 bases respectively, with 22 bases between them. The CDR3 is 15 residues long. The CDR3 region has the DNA TGTGCCAGCAGCCTCTCCCAAACGGCCCTAAGGGGCTACACCTTC. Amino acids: CASSLSQTALRGYTF.

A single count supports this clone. In DNA, the CDR3 is TGCGCCAGCAGCTTGGCCGTGGTCATGAACACTGAAGCTTTCTTT. Encoded protein: CASSLAVVMNTEAFF. V usage is TRBV5-1 and J usage is TRBJ1-1; no clear D. The ends were cut back, 0 bases at V and 0 bases at J, with 9 bases in the middle. In germline, CDR1 is SGHRS, CDR2 YFSETQ. The CDR3 is 15 amino acids.

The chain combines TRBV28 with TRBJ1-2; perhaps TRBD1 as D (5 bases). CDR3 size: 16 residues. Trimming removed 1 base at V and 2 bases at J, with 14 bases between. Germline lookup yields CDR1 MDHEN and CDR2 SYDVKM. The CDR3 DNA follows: TGTGCCAGCAGTTTATCGCCCCAAGCAGGGAACTATGGCTACACCTTC. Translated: CASSLSPQAGNYGYTF.

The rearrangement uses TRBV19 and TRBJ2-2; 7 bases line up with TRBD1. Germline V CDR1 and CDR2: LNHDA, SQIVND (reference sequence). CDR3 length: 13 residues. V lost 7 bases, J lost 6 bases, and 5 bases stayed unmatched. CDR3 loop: CASMYRGPGELFF. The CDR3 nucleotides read TGTGCCAGTATGTACAGGGGTCCCGGGGAGCTGTTTTTT.

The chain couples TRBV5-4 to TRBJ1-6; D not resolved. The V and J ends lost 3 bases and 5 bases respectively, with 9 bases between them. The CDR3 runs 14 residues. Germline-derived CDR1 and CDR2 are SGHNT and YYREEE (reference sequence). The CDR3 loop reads CASSSVSDNSPLHF. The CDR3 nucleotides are TGTGCCAGCAGCTCGGTGAGCGATAATTCACCCCTCCACTTT.

This CDR3 reads CASTLKSQGPGELFF. The DNA for the CDR3 is TGTGCCAGCACTCTCAAATCGCAGGGCCCCGGGGAGCTGTTTTTT. V and J are TRBV7-2 and TRBJ2-2; TRBD1 might be the D (5 bases). The CDR3 loop spans 15 amino acids. With 7 bases removed from V and 6 bases from J, the gap between germline ends came to 18 bases. The germline V gene has CDR1 SGHTA and CDR2 FQGNSA. The full variable domain, with the rest looked up from reference TRBV7-2 and TRBJ2-2, is GAGVSQSPSNKVTEKGKDVELRCDPISGHTALYWYRQSLGQGLEFLIYFQGNSAPDKSGLPSDRFSAERTGGSVSTLTIQRTQQEDSAVYLCASTLKSQGPGELFFGEGSRLTVL.

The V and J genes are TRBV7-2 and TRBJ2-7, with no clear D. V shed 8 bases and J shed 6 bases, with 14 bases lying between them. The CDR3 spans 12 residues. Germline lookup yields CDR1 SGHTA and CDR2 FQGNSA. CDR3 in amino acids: CASCPYGGEQYF. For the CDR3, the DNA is TGTGCCAGCTGTCCTTACGGTGGCGAGCAGTACTTC. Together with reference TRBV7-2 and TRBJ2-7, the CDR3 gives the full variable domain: GAGVSQSPSNKVTEKGKDVELRCDPISGHTALYWYRQSLGQGLEFLIYFQGNSAPDKSGLPSDRFSAERTGGSVSTLTIQRTQQEDSAVYLCASCPYGGEQYFGPGTRLTVT.

In DNA form, the CDR3 reads TGTGCCAGCAGCCGCGCACAGGGCGGTTACGTGACTTATGGCTACACCTTC. Translation: CASSRAQGGYVTYGYTF. V and J are TRBV5-8 and TRBJ1-2, with D perhaps matching TRBD1 (6 bases). Germline values: CDR1 SGHTS, CDR2 YDEGEE. With 4 bases removed from V and 5 bases from J, the gap between germline ends came to 24 bases. CDR3 length: 17 residues.

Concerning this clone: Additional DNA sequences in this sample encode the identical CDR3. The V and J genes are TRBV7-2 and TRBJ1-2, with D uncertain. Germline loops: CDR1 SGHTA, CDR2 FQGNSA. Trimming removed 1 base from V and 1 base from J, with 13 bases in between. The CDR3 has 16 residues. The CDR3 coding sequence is TGTGCCAGCAGCTTAGAAGTCCGGGCCGTTAACTATGGCTACACCTTC. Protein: CASSLEVRAVNYGYTF.

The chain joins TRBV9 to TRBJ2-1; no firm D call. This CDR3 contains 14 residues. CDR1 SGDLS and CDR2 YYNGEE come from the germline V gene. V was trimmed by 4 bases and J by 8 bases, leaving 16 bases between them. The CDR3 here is CASSYAGPQDEQFF. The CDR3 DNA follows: TGTGCCAGCAGCTACGCCGGGCCCCAAGATGAGCAGTTCTTC.

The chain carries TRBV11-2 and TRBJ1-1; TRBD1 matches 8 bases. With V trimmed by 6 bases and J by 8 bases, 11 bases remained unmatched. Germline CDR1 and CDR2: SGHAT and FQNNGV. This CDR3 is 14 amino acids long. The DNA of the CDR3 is TGTGCCAGCAGTTTCGGACAGGGTGGGCAGGAAGCTTTCTTT. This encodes CASSFGQGGQEAFF.

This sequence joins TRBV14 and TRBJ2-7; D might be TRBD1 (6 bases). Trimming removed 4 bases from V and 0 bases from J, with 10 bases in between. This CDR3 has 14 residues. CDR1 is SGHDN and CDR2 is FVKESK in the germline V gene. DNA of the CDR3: TGTGCCAGCAGCCCGGGACATTTCTCCTACGAGCAGTACTTC. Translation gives CASSPGHFSYEQYF.

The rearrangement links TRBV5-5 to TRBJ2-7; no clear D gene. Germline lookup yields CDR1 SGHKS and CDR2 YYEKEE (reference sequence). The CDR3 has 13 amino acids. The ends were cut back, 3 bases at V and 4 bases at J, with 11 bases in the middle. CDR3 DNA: TGTGCCAGCAGCTCGGACGGAAATTACGAGCAGTACTTC. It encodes CASSSDGNYEQYF.

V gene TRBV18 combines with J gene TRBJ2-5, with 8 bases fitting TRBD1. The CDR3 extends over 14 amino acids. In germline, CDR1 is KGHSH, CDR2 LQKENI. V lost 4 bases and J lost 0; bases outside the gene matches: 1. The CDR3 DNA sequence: TGTGCCAGCTCACGGGGACAGGACCAAGAGACCCAGTACTTC. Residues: CASSRGQDQETQYF.

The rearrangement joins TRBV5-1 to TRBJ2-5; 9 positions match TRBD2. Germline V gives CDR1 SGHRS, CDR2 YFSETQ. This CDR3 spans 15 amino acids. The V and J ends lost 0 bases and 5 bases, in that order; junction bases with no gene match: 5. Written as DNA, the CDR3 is TGCGCCAGCAGCTTGGGAAGGACTAGCGTGGAGACCCAGTACTTC. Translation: CASSLGRTSVETQYF.

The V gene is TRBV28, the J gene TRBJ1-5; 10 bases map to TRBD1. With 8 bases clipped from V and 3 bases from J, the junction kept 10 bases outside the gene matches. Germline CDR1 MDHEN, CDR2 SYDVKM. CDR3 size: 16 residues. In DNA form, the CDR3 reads TGTGCCAGCGGACGCTTGGGGACAGGGGCCAATCAGCCCCAGCATTTT. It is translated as CASGRLGTGANQPQHF.

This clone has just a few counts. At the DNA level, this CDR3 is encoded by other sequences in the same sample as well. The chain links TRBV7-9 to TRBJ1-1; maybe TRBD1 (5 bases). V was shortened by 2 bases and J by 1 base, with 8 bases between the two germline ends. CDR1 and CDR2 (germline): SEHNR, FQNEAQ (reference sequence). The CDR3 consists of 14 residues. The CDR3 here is CASSLLGGNTEAFF. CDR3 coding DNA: TGTGCCAGCAGCTTATTGGGGGGGAACACTGAAGCTTTCTTT.

Here the CDR3 reads CASSTGGYEQYF. The CDR3 DNA is TGTGCCAGCAGCACAGGGGGGTACGAGCAGTACTTC. The chain recombines TRBV6-5 with TRBJ2-5; the match to TRBD1 covers 8 bases. The DNA end favors TRBJ2-7, so the J call may be wrong. Germline-derived CDR1 and CDR2 are MNHEY and SVGAGI. The length of the CDR3 is 12 residues.

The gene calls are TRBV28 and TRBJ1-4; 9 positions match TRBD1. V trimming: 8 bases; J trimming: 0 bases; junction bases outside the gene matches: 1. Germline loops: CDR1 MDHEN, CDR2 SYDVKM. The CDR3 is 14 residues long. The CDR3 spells CASGTGPTNEKLFF. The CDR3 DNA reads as TGTGCCAGCGGGACAGGGCCAACTAATGAAAAACTGTTTTTT.

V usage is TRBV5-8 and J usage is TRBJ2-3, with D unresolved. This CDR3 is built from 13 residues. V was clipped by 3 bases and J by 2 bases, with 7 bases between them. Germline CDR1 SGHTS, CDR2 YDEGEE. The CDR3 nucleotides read TGTGCCAGCAGCTCCTACTACACAGATACGCAGTATTTT. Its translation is CASSSYYTDTQYF.

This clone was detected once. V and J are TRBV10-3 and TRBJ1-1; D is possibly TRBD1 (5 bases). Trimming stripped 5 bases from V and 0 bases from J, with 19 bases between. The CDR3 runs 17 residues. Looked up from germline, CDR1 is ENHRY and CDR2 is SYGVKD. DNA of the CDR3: TGTGCCATCAGTACCCAGGGCCTCGGAGTGATGAACACTGAAGCTTTCTTT. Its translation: CAISTQGLGVMNTEAFF.

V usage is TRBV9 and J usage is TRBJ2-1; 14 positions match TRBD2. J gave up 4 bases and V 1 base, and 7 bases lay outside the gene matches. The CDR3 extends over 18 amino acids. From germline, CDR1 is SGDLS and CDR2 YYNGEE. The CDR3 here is CASSVPAGTSGGYNEQFF. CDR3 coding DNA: TGTGCCAGCAGCGTACCCGCCGGGACTAGCGGGGGATACAATGAGCAGTTCTTC.

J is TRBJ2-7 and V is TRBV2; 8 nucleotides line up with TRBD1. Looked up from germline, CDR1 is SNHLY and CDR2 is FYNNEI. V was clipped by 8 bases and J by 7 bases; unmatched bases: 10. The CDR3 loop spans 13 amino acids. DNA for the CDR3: TGTGCCAGCGGTAGACAGGGGCGAGGTGAGCAGTACTTC. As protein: CASGRQGRGEQYF.